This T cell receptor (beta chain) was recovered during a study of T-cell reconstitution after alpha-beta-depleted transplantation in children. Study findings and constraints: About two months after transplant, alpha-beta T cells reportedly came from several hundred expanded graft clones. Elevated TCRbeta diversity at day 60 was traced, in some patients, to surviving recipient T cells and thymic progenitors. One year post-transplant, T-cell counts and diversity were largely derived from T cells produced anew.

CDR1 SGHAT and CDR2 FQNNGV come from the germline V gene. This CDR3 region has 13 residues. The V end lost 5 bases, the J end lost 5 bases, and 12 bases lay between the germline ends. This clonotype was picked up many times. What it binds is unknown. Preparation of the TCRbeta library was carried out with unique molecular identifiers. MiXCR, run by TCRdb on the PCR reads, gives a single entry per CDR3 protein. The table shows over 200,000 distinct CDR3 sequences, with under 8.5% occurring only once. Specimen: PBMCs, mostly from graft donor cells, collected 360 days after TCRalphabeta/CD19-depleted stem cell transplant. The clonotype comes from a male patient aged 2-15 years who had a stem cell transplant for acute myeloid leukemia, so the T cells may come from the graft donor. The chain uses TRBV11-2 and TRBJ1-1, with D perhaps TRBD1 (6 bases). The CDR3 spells CASSGRGWTEAFF. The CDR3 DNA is TGTGCCAGCAGCGGCAGGGGTTGGACTGAAGCTTTCTTT.